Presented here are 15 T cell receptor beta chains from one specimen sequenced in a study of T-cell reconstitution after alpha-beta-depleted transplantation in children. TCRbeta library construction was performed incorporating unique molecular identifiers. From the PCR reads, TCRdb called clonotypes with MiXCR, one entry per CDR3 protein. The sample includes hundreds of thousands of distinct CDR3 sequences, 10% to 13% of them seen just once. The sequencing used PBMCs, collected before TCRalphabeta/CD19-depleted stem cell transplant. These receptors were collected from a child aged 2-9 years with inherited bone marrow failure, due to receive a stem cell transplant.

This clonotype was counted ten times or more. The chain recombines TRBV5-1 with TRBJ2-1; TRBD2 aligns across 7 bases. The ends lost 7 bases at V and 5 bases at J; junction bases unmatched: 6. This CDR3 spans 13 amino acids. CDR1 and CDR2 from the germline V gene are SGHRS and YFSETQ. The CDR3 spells CASAYSGNNEQFF. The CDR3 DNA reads TGCGCCAGCGCCTACAGCGGGAACAATGAGCAGTTCTTC.

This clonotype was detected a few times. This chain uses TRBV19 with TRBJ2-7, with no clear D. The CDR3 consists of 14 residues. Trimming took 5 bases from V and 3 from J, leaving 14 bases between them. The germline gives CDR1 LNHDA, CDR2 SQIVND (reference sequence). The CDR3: CASSEASPRYEQYF. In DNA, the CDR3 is TGTGCCAGTAGTGAAGCCTCACCGCGCTACGAGCAGTACTTC.

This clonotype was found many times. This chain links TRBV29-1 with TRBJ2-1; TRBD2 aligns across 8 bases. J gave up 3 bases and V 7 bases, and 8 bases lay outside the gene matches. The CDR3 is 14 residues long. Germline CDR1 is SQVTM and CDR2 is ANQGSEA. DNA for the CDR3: TGCAGCGGCGCCCCTCGGGGGGGCTACAATGAGCAGTTCTTC. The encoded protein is CSGAPRGGYNEQFF.

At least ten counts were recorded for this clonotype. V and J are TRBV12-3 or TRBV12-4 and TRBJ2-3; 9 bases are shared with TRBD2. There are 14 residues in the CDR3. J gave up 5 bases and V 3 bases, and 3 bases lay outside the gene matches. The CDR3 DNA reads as TGTGCCAGCAGTTTGAGAGCGGGAGGAGATACGCAGTATTTT. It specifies CASSLRAGGDTQYF.

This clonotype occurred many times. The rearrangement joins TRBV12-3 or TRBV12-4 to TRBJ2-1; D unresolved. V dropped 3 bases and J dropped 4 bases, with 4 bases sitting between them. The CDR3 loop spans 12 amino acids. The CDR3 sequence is CASSFLYNEQFF. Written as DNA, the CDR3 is TGTGCCAGCAGTTTCTTATACAATGAGCAGTTCTTC.

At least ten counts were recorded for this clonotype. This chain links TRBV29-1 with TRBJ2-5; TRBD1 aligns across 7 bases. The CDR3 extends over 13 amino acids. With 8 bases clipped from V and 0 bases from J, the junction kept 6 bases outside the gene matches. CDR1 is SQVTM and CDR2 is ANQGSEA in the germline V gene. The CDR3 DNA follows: TGCAGCACACAGGGGAACTACCAAGAGACCCAGTACTTC. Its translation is CSTQGNYQETQYF.

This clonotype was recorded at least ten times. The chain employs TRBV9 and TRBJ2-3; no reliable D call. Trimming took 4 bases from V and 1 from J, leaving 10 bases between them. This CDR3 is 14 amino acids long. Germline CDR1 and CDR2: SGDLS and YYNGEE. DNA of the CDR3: TGTGCCAGCAGCACACAGACTGGCACAGATACGCAGTATTTT. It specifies CASSTQTGTDTQYF.

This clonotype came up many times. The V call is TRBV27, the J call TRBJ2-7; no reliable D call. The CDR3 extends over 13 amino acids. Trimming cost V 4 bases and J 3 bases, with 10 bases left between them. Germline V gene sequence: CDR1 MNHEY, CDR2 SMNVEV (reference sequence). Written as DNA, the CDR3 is TGTGCCAGCAGTTCGCCCTCGGGCTACGAGCAGTACTTC. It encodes CASSSPSGYEQYF.

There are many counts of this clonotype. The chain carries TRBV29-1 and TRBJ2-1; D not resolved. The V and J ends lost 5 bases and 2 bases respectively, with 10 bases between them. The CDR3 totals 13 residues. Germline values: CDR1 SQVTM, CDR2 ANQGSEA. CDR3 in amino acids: CSVLVETYNEQFF. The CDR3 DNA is TGCAGCGTTTTGGTCGAAACCTACAATGAGCAGTTCTTC.

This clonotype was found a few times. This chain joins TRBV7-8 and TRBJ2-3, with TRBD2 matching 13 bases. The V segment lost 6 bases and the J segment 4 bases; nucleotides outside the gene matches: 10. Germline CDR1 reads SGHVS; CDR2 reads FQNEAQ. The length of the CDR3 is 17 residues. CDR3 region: CASRPTLLAGGADTQYF. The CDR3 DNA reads TGTGCCAGCAGACCAACCTTACTAGCGGGAGGGGCAGATACGCAGTATTTT.

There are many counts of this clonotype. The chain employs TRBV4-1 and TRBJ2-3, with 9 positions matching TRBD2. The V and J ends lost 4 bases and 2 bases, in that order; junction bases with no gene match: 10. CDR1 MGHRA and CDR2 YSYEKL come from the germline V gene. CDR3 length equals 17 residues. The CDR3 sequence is CASSPVSGRPITDTQYF. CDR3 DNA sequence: TGCGCCAGCAGCCCCGTTAGCGGGAGACCGATCACAGATACGCAGTATTTT.

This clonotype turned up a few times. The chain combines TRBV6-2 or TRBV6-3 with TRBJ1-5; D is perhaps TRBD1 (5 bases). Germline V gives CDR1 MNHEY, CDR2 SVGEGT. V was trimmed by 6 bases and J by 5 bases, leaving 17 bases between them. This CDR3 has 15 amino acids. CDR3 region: CASRASGTNDQPQHF. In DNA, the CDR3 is TGTGCCAGCAGGGCGTCTGGGACGAATGATCAGCCCCAGCATTTT.

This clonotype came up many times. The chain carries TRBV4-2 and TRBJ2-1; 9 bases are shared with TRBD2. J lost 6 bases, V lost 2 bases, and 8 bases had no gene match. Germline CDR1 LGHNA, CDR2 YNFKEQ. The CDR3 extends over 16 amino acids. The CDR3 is CASSQPRLAASNEQFF. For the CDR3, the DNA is TGTGCCAGCAGCCAACCCCGACTAGCGGCCTCCAATGAGCAGTTCTTC.

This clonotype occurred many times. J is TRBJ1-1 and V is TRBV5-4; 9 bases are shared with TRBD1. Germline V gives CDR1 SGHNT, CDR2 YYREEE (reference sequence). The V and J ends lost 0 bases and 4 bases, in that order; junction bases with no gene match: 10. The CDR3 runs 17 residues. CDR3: CASSLARDRGTSTEAFF. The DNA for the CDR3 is TGTGCCAGCAGCTTGGCCCGAGACAGGGGGACGAGCACTGAAGCTTTCTTT.

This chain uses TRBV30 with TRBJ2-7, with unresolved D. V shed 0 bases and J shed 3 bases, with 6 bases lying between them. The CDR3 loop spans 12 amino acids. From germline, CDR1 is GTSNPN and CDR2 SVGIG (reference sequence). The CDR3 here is CAWSVLGYEQYF. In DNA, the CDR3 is TGTGCCTGGAGTGTACTCGGCTACGAGCAGTACTTC.